This TCR beta chain originates from a study of Graves' ophthalmopathy and Graves' hyperthyroidism. Broader study findings: Predictions made by the model for ophthalmopathy progression reached roughly 64% sensitivity and around 72% specificity.

Beta-chain TCR CDR3 regions were amplified from RNA transcripts. A first-round RT-PCR used HTBI primers, followed by a second-round multiplex PCR. TCRdb re-called the multiplex PCR reads with MiXCR, one entry per CDR3 protein. The sample lists a few hundred thousand distinct CDR3 sequences; over 15% were seen once. To note about this clonotype: Its antigen is unknown.

PBMCs came from approximately 10 ml of fresh peripheral blood. The sequenced material came from peripheral blood. This TCR was recovered from a woman aged 18 to 35 with stable Graves' hyperthyroidism.

The CDR3 is CASSISYRAGELFF. For the CDR3, the DNA is TGTGCCAGTAGTATCTCCTACAGGGCCGGGGAGCTGTTTTTT. V gene TRBV19 combines with J gene TRBJ2-2; D possibly corresponds to TRBD1 (6 bases). The CDR3 contains 14 residues. Trimming took off 3 bases at V and 6 bases at J, with 11 bases between the two ends. Germline loops: CDR1 LNHDA, CDR2 SQIVND (reference sequence).